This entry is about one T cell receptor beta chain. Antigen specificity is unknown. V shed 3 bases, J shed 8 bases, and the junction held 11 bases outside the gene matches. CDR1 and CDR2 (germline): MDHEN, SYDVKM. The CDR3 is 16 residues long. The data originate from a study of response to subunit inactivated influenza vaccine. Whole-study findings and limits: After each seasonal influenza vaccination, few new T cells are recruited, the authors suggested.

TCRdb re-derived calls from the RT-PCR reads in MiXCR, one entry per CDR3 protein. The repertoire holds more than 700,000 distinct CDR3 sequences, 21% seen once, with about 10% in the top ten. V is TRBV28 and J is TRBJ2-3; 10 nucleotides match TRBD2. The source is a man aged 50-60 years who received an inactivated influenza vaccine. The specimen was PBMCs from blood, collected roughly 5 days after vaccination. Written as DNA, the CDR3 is TGTGCCAGCAGTTTTCGACCTAGCGGGAGTATGGGTACGCAGTATTTT. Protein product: CASSFRPSGSMGTQYF.